Below, one T cell receptor (beta chain) is given with its context. The antigen this receptor binds is unknown. No clone much larger than this one lies a single base away; base qualities are absent. The source of the sample is a study of OX40 agonist ivuxolimab in advanced cancers. About the investigation overall: Ivuxolimab was an agonistic, fully human IgG2 monoclonal antibody directed against OX40 (CD134), a costimulatory receptor. Intravenous ivuxolimab was administered to patients every 2 weeks at six dose levels: 0.01, 0.1, 0.3, 1.5, 3 and 10 mg/kg. Of the approximately 53 patients in dose escalation, some 20 had hepatocellular carcinoma, some 15 had melanoma, 9 had renal cell carcinoma and 9 had head and neck cancer. A male proportion of 70% to 90% and a mean age of approximately 61 years, ranging from about 20 to 79, were recorded for the dose-escalation cohort. Patients were allowed to have had prior anti-PD-1, anti-PD-L1 or anti-CTLA-4 therapy, and approximately 40% of the dose-escalation patients had previously received checkpoint inhibitors. Three dose-escalation patients achieved partial responses, one with hepatocellular carcinoma and two with cutaneous melanoma. Peripheral TCRbeta sequencing aimed to test whether ivuxolimab altered TCR sequence diversity and caused clonal T-cell expansion. The paper describes the monotherapy dose-escalation part (N = 52 patients) of the phase I trial of ivuxolimab.

Genomic DNA was isolated from the sorted cells so that the TCRbeta CDR3 region could be sequenced. TCRbeta CDR3 regions were sequenced using the immunoSEQ Assay. TCRdb's version of the immuneACCESS table is confined to in-frame rearrangements and falls short of the full clone set. An unresolved V gene accounts for under half of the shortfall where checked; the remainder is of unknown origin. For this sample the table gives about 49,000 clones, of which 81% were detected only once. Over 5% of the sample is held by the ten biggest clonotypes. Overall study results and their limits: On average, CD8+ T cells showed more expanded clones than CD4+ T cells after ivuxolimab. At doses of 0.1 to 3.0 mg/kg, clonal expansion of both CD4+ and CD8+ T cells in blood was seen between baseline and week 6. Partial responders in the 0.1-3.0 mg/kg groups had among the lowest normalized peripheral clonal expansion, especially among CD8+ T cells. Low levels of normalized T-cell clonal expansion were also seen in some nonresponding patients. Which antigens the clonally expanded peripheral T cells were specific for was not determined.

The trial excluded patients who had a history of autoimmune disease or who were on systemic immunosuppression. Peripheral blood for TCR sequencing was collected from all dose cohorts at baseline, on cycle 4 day 1, and on cycle 7 day 1. Samples came from an open-label, multicenter, first-in-human phase I dose-escalation trial of ivuxolimab. Adults with locally advanced or metastatic melanoma, renal cell, hepatocellular, or head and neck squamous cell carcinoma were enrolled in the trial. Before TCR sequencing, CD4+ T cells and CD8+ T cells were sorted from peripheral blood as separate populations. The CDR3 has 14 amino acids, counting the end cysteine and phenylalanine. Only the CDR3 DNA stays, 42 bases, in frame from base 1. The germline V gene supplies CDR1 MNHEY and CDR2 SVGAGI. The junction shows trimming of 5 bases on V and 3 bases on J, and the gene matches do not reach 6 bases of it.

This material consisted of CD4+ or CD8+ T cells sorted from blood, taken in a trial of the OX40 agonist ivuxolimab. Rearrangement joined TRBV6-5 to TRBJ1-2; 7 junctional bases match TRBD1. The source of this sequence is an adult with an advanced solid tumor such as melanoma, head and neck, liver or kidney cancer. The CDR3 protein: CASSPLGTDYGYTF. The DNA is as follows: TGTGCCAGCAGTCCCCTGGGGACAGACTATGGCTACACCTTC.